What follows is one TCR beta chain and its context. This table comes from immunoSEQ multiplex PCR, and its TCRdb copy is limited to in-frame clones, with some not included. The sample carries roughly 2.5 million clones, roughly nine tenths recorded once. This sample stems from a study of shared clonotypes between healthy human individuals. CDR3 length equals 21 residues. V trimming: 0 bases; J trimming: 1 base; junction bases outside the gene matches: 13. Germline values: CDR1 SGDLS, CDR2 YYNGEE. Sequencing was performed on naive CD4+ T cells sorted from blood. Subset here: CD45RA+ positively selected. The chain combines TRBV9 with TRBJ2-1; TRBD2 matches at 13 bases. This clonotype was obtained from a man younger than 30 in good health. Written as DNA, the CDR3 is TGTGCCAGCAGCGTAGGCCTACCCCAAGGACTAGCGGGAGTATCCTACAATGAGCAGTTCTTC. It is translated as CASSVGLPQGLAGVSYNEQFF.